These T cell receptor beta chains were read from a single sample in a study of regulatory T cells in long-lasting Graves disease. MiXCR, applied by TCRdb to the multiplex PCR reads, yields one record per CDR3 protein. This sample has 700,000 or so distinct CDR3 sequences; approximately 31% occur once, and the top ten carry roughly 40%. Sequenced here: peripheral blood mononuclear cells (PBMCs), sampled when the disease was refractory, from a patient treated with antithyroid drugs. These receptor sequences come from a female donor with Graves disease. CDR3s leave out the opening cysteine and the closing phenylalanine or tryptophan. The order of the fields is V gene, J gene, CDR3 protein.

TRBV6-1	TRBJ1-2	ASRPTGPGGYT
TRBV2	TRBJ1-5	ASGRGGQPQH
TRBV28	TRBJ1-5	ASSLWASNSNQPQH
TRBV7-3	TRBJ2-6	ASSPLAGYASGANVLT
TRBV12-3/TRBV12-4	TRBJ2-7	ASGFGLAGPYEQY
TRBV19	TRBJ2-2	ASTILGAGELF
TRBV20-1	TRBJ1-1	SAGQENTEAF
TRBV6-1	TRBJ1-2	ASSHGDYGYT
TRBV7-9	TRBJ1-1	ASSILIQQNTEAF
TRBV20-1	TRBJ1-5	SALDRLSNQPQH
TRBV29-1	TRBJ2-7	SVGVTDTYEQY
TRBV5-6	TRBJ2-7	ASSGLDYSYEQY
TRBV28	TRBJ2-6	ASSPILLSGANVLT
TRBV12-3/TRBV12-4	TRBJ2-7	ASSLDRYEQY
TRBV20-1	TRBJ1-6	SAGQGWDRSPLH
TRBV12-3/TRBV12-4	TRBJ2-2	AIRNRGGGASTGELF
TRBV28	TRBJ1-2	ASRSGEALGYT
TRBV25-1	TRBJ1-1	ASSELPPGFEAF
TRBV10-3	TRBJ1-6	AIRDDGWNSPLH
TRBV3-1	TRBJ1-1	ASSQDPQANTEAF
TRBV5-1	TRBJ1-1	ASRSGLLGITTGDTEAF
TRBV6-5	TRBJ1-4	ASSYVRSNEKLF
TRBV5-1	TRBJ1-1	ASSSRQGSSEAF
TRBV7-2	TRBJ1-1	AIIYRAAGNTEAF
TRBV2	TRBJ1-6	ASIPPGRPNSPLH
TRBV12-3/TRBV12-4	TRBJ2-3	ASNFGYTQY
TRBV11-2	TRBJ2-7	ASSLEGGTGAYEQY
TRBV7-7	TRBJ2-1	ASSHEWTGTYNEQF
TRBV6-2/TRBV6-3	TRBJ1-3	ASSYSRGNTIY
TRBV20-1	TRBJ1-4	SATGTGNEKLF
TRBV10-2	TRBJ1-2	ASSEVTGGAHYGYT
TRBV12-5	TRBJ1-2	ASGLVTPSPYGYT
TRBV11-2	TRBJ2-5	ASSSTGSQETQY
TRBV29-1	TRBJ1-1	SAQAAGGLGTEAF
TRBV20-1	TRBJ1-5	SARENGQGNQPQH
TRBV6-1	TRBJ1-5	ASSADRASNQPQH
TRBV10-3	TRBJ1-2	AISESADRPYYGYT
TRBV5-1	TRBJ2-6	ASSVSTSGANVLT
TRBV27	TRBJ1-4	ASTTRRRNNEKLF
TRBV2	TRBJ2-7	ASSREVEQY
TRBV29-1	TRBJ2-4	SVDGGNIQY
TRBV9	TRBJ1-2	ASSAGTGSPLNYGYT
TRBV7-2	TRBJ1-5	ASSFGTNGQPQH
TRBV6-2/TRBV6-3	TRBJ2-7	ASSESTSGTYEQY
TRBV4-1	TRBJ1-5	ASSQGAGGKQPQH
TRBV12-3/TRBV12-4	TRBJ1-1	ASSSGLPGRNTEAF
TRBV19	TRBJ2-2	ASSIELAGSYYTGELF
TRBV7-8	TRBJ1-6	ASSSASNSPLH
TRBV29-1	TRBJ2-2	SEKGQGASNTGELF
TRBV5-4	TRBJ2-5	ASIQGGEETQY
TRBV5-1	TRBJ1-1	ASSPQAGNPEAF
TRBV27	TRBJ2-2	ASSHRVLNTGELF
TRBV5-4	TRBJ1-5	ASSSGGGRNQPQH
TRBV30	TRBJ1-3	AWSVRRAGNTIY
TRBV20-1	TRBJ1-1	SARIDPSTEAF
TRBV19	TRBJ1-1	ASRGEGLNTEAF
TRBV12-3/TRBV12-4	TRBJ1-3	ASSAGHGRNTIY
TRBV6-1	TRBJ1-6	ASSEDRVRHSPLH
TRBV2	TRBJ2-5	ASSEWTSGEYQETQY
TRBV5-1	TRBJ2-1	ASSAHRRTSGSSYNEQF